The 29 T cell receptor beta chains presented below share a single source sample, sequenced in a study of shared clonotypes between healthy human individuals. The assay was immunoSEQ multiplex PCR, and TCRdb's table has in-frame clones only and misses some. In the table there are 2 million to 2.5 million clones, 85% to 95% of which are singletons. Sequenced material: naive CD4+ T cells from PBMCs. Subset defined: CD45RA+ positively selected. Source of these receptors: a man aged 18 to 30 in good health. Some clones in this sample may be carry-over from other donors' samples.

The V gene is TRBV10-3, the J gene TRBJ2-7; D gene unclear. The CDR3 totals 13 residues. Trimming removed 6 bases at V and 3 bases at J, with 12 bases between. Germline V gives CDR1 ENHRY, CDR2 SYGVKD. In DNA form, the CDR3 reads TGTGCCATCAGCGGAGTGGCTAGCTACGAGCAGTACTTC. This gives the protein CAISGVASYEQYF.

The CDR3 DNA reads TGCGCCAGCAGTGAGTCGAGGGCTAGGGACTACGAGCAGTACTTC. This translates into CASSESRARDYEQYF. The chain links TRBV10-2 to TRBJ2-7; tentative D call: TRBD2 (5 bases). Germline V lookup: CDR1 WSHSY, CDR2 SAAADI. This CDR3 contains 15 residues. V lost 0 bases and J 3 bases, leaving 12 bases between the germline ends.

The chain combines TRBV7-9 with TRBJ1-1, with TRBD1 identical over 7 bases. The CDR3 spans 16 residues. The V gene's germline CDR1 is SEHNR and CDR2 FQNEAQ (reference sequence). V was pared by 2 bases and J by 2 bases, with 8 bases of the junction left unmatched. CDR3 region: CASSLRKTGYNTEAFF. Here the CDR3 DNA reads TGTGCCAGCAGCTTACGGAAGACAGGGTATAACACTGAAGCTTTCTTT.

The V and J genes are TRBV28 and TRBJ1-1, with a possible D match to TRBD1 (6 bases). The CDR3 has 14 amino acids. Trimming stripped 5 bases from V and 4 bases from J, with 14 bases between. The germline CDR1 and CDR2 sequences are MDHEN and SYDVKM. DNA for the CDR3: TGTGCCAGCAGTCCCCTCACAGGGAGCACTGAAGCTTTCTTT. It is translated as CASSPLTGSTEAFF. The full variable domain, its missing parts supplied by reference TRBV28 and TRBJ1-1, is DVKVTQSSRYLVKRTGEKVFLECVQDMDHENMFWYRQDPGLGLRLIYFSYDVKMKEKGDIPEGYSVSREKKERFSLILESASTNQTSMYLCASSPLTGSTEAFFGQGTRLTVV.

The chain joins TRBV27 to TRBJ1-1; 8 nucleotides align to TRBD1. V dropped 5 bases and J dropped 4; count of bases not matched to a gene: 9. CDR1 and CDR2 from the germline V gene are MNHEY and SMNVEV (reference sequence). The CDR3 contains 15 residues. The CDR3 is CASSLMTGASTEAFF. CDR3 sequence (DNA): TGTGCCAGCAGTCTCATGACAGGGGCGAGCACTGAAGCTTTCTTT.

The rearrangement uses TRBV7-9 and TRBJ2-2; D call uncertain. CDR3 length equals 15 residues. The germline gives CDR1 SEHNR, CDR2 FQNEAQ (reference sequence). V shed 3 bases and J shed 1 base, with 9 bases lying between them. The CDR3 region is CASSLRMENTGELFF. In DNA form, the CDR3 reads TGTGCCAGCAGCTTGAGGATGGAGAACACCGGGGAGCTGTTTTTT.

The rearrangement links TRBV27 to TRBJ2-7; D is perhaps TRBD1 (5 bases). The CDR3 covers 14 residues. The germline CDR1 and CDR2 sequences are MNHEY and SMNVEV (reference sequence). Trimming pared 6 bases from V and 0 bases from J, leaving 12 bases between. CDR3 sequence (DNA): TGTGCCAGCAGAGACAGCGTTGGCTCCTACGAGCAGTACTTC. It yields the protein CASRDSVGSYEQYF.

Only a few counts were recorded for this clone. J is TRBJ1-1 and V is TRBV7-2; tentative D call: TRBD1 (6 bases). Trimming removed 5 bases at V and 4 bases at J, with 17 bases between. CDR1 SGHTA and CDR2 FQGNSA come from the germline V gene. The CDR3 length is 15 residues. CDR3 DNA sequence: TGTGCCAGCAGCCCTCAAGGGGGTGAAGGCACTGAAGCTTTCTTT. Translated: CASSPQGGEGTEAFF.

J is TRBJ1-1 and V is TRBV6-6; 11 positions agree with TRBD1. The CDR3 loop spans 13 amino acids. Germline V gene lookup returns CDR1 MNHNY and CDR2 SVGAGI (reference sequence). V dropped 10 bases and J dropped 7; count of bases not matched to a gene: 8. The CDR3 loop reads CATRTGGRDEAFF. DNA of the CDR3: TGTGCCACGAGGACAGGGGGCCGGGATGAAGCTTTCTTT.

The chain carries TRBV5-6 and TRBJ2-2, with TRBD1 matching 7 bases. Germline V gives CDR1 SGHDT, CDR2 YYEEEE. The CDR3 runs 17 residues. Trimming at V came to 3 bases and at J to 1 base, leaving 9 bases not matched to a gene. CDR3 protein: CASSWNRWTGNTGELFF. For the CDR3, the DNA is TGTGCCAGCAGCTGGAACCGATGGACAGGGAACACCGGGGAGCTGTTTTTT.

The rearrangement joins TRBV9 to TRBJ2-7, with 12 bases matching TRBD2. Per germline, CDR1 SGDLS and CDR2 YYNGEE. With V trimmed by 4 bases and J by 3 bases, 8 bases remained unmatched. The CDR3 consists of 16 residues. CDR3 region: CASSMQPGLAGYEQYF. Here the CDR3 DNA reads TGTGCCAGCAGCATGCAACCGGGACTAGCGGGCTACGAGCAGTACTTC. Looking up the rest from reference TRBV9 and TRBJ2-7 gives the full variable domain: DSGVTQTPKHLITATGQRVTLRCSPRSGDLSVYWYQQSLDQGLQFLIQYYNGEERAKGNILERFSAQQFPDLHSELNLSSLELGDSALYFCASSMQPGLAGYEQYFGPGTRLTVT.

The sample holds one count of this clone. The V gene is TRBV5-5, the J gene TRBJ2-7, with a tentative D call TRBD2 (6 bases). V was shortened by 6 bases and J by 7 bases, with 29 bases between the two germline ends. Germline lookup yields CDR1 SGHKS and CDR2 YYEKEE (reference sequence). The CDR3 has 17 residues. The CDR3 DNA follows: TGTGCCAGCACCCGAGGACCTTCGGGACTCAAGGGTCAGGAGCAGTACTTC. Its translation: CASTRGPSGLKGQEQYF.

The chain couples TRBV5-6 to TRBJ1-1; no definite D call. The CDR3 is made up of 13 amino acids. Germline CDR1 reads SGHDT; CDR2 reads YYEEEE. Trimming cost V 4 bases and J 4 bases, with 11 bases left between them. CDR3 region: CASSRILGTEAFF. The CDR3 region has the DNA TGTGCCAGCAGCCGTATTCTTGGCACTGAAGCTTTCTTT.

This chain links TRBV5-1 with TRBJ1-1; D not certain. Germline CDR1 and CDR2: SGHRS and YFSETQ. This CDR3 comprises 15 residues. Trimming cost V 4 bases and J 0 bases, with 13 bases left between them. The CDR3 loop reads CASSVDLGMNTEAFF. The CDR3 DNA sequence: TGCGCCAGCAGCGTGGACCTGGGGATGAACACTGAAGCTTTCTTT.

This clone was seen just once. The chain uses TRBV5-1 and TRBJ2-3, with 7 bases matching TRBD1. Per germline, CDR1 SGHRS and CDR2 YFSETQ. The CDR3 extends over 13 amino acids. V trimming: 6 bases; J trimming: 7 bases; junction bases outside the gene matches: 8. The DNA of the CDR3 is TGCGCCAGCAACCGGGACAGCTTGAATACGCAGTATTTT. It specifies CASNRDSLNTQYF.

V usage is TRBV7-3 and J usage is TRBJ2-3; 7 positions agree with TRBD1. The CDR3 has 15 amino acids. V trimming: 5 bases; J trimming: 2 bases; junction bases outside the gene matches: 7. Germline V gene data show CDR1 as SGHTA and CDR2 as FQGTGA. CDR3 sequence: CASSLTGAPTDTQYF. The CDR3 nucleotides are TGTGCCAGCAGCCTCACAGGGGCCCCCACAGATACGCAGTATTTT.

The genes are TRBV19 and TRBJ1-5; D unclear. The germline V gene has CDR1 LNHDA and CDR2 SQIVND (reference sequence). This CDR3 region has 15 residues. Trimming shortened V by 3 bases and J by 0 bases, and 9 bases separated the two germline ends. The CDR3 region has the DNA TGTGCCAGTAGTATTCAGGCGTTTAGCAATCAGCCCCAGCATTTT. It encodes CASSIQAFSNQPQHF.

This clone was found a few times. The chain has TRBV28 and TRBJ1-5; D is unresolved. This CDR3 is 14 amino acids long. CDR1 is MDHEN, CDR2 SYDVKM, per germline. V gave up 3 bases and J gave up 1 base, with 7 bases separating them. The CDR3 sequence is CASSFRRSNQPQHF. CDR3 DNA: TGTGCCAGCAGTTTCCGGCGGAGCAATCAGCCCCAGCATTTT. Complete variable domain (other parts from reference TRBV28 and TRBJ1-5): DVKVTQSSRYLVKRTGEKVFLECVQDMDHENMFWYRQDPGLGLRLIYFSYDVKMKEKGDIPEGYSVSREKKERFSLILESASTNQTSMYLCASSFRRSNQPQHFGDGTRLSIL.

Remarks on this clone: Other DNA variants within this sample encode the same CDR3. This chain links TRBV19 with TRBJ1-2; tentative D call: TRBD1 (5 bases). The CDR3 extends over 13 amino acids. Trimming cost V 3 bases and J 4 bases, with 9 bases left between them. Per germline, CDR1 LNHDA and CDR2 SQIVND (reference sequence). The CDR3 DNA follows: TGTGCCAGTAGTATCCAGGGTTCCTATGGCTACACCTTC. It is translated as CASSIQGSYGYTF.

The chain combines TRBV7-2 with TRBJ1-2; D perhaps matches TRBD1 (6 bases). Trimming left V 2 bases short and J 8 bases short, with 15 bases between. Germline CDR1 is SGHTA and CDR2 is FQGNSA. The CDR3 has 14 amino acids. CDR3 protein: CASSLQGSLTGYTF. Written as DNA, the CDR3 is TGTGCCAGCAGCTTACAGGGGAGCCTTACCGGCTACACCTTC.

This sequence joins TRBV7-2 and TRBJ2-2; D call uncertain. The CDR3 loop spans 13 amino acids. The germline CDR1 and CDR2 sequences are SGHTA and FQGNSA. V was shortened by 4 bases and J by 4 bases, with 7 bases between the two germline ends. DNA of the CDR3: TGTGCCAGCAGCTCCCGGACCACCGGGGAGCTGTTTTTT. As protein: CASSSRTTGELFF. Together with reference TRBV7-2 and TRBJ2-2, the CDR3 gives the full variable domain: GAGVSQSPSNKVTEKGKDVELRCDPISGHTALYWYRQSLGQGLEFLIYFQGNSAPDKSGLPSDRFSAERTGGSVSTLTIQRTQQEDSAVYLCASSSRTTGELFFGEGSRLTVL.

V usage is TRBV2 and J usage is TRBJ2-1; tentatively, D is TRBD2 (5 bases). This CDR3 region has 13 residues. Trimming took 8 bases from V and 7 from J, leaving 15 bases between them. The germline gives CDR1 SNHLY, CDR2 FYNNEI. This CDR3 is CASGSVRGNEQFF. Written as DNA, the CDR3 is TGTGCCAGCGGATCAGTCCGGGGAAATGAGCAGTTCTTC. The complete variable domain, with remaining parts taken from reference TRBV2 and TRBJ2-1, reads EPEVTQTPSHQVTQMGQEVILRCVPISNHLYFYWYRQILGQKVEFLVSFYNNEISEKSEIFDDQFSVERPDGSNFTLKIRSTKLEDSAMYFCASGSVRGNEQFFGPGTRLTVL.

The chain recombines TRBV5-4 with TRBJ2-7; 13 nucleotides match TRBD2. CDR3 length: 15 residues. With V trimmed by 5 bases and J by 5 bases, 7 bases remained unmatched. Germline CDR1 is SGHNT and CDR2 is YYREEE (reference sequence). The CDR3 sequence: CASRDTSGRADEQYF. The DNA of the CDR3 is TGTGCCAGCAGGGATACTAGCGGGAGGGCCGACGAGCAGTACTTC.

The chain is built from TRBV7-9 and TRBJ2-3, with 13 bases lining up with TRBD2. From germline, CDR1 is SEHNR and CDR2 FQNEAQ (reference sequence). This CDR3 comprises 17 residues. J lost 0 bases, V lost 5 bases, and 5 bases had no gene match. The CDR3 loop reads CASSLGLAGVSTDTQYF. The CDR3 DNA reads TGTGCCAGCAGCCTTGGACTAGCGGGAGTCAGCACAGATACGCAGTATTTT.

This clone has just one count. The chain carries TRBV7-3 and TRBJ2-1; no definite D call. Germline-derived CDR1 and CDR2 are SGHTA and FQGTGA. The CDR3 is 14 residues long. Trimming cost V 6 bases and J 4 bases, with 13 bases left between them. The CDR3 spells CASSSPGTYNEQFF. The CDR3 DNA follows: TGTGCCAGCAGTTCTCCGGGTACATACAATGAGCAGTTCTTC.

The chain has TRBV30 and TRBJ2-5; TRBD2 is a possible D gene (5 bases). The germline V gene encodes CDR1 GTSNPN and CDR2 SVGIG (reference sequence). The CDR3 is 12 amino acids. V was cut by 2 bases and J by 5 bases, with 9 bases left in between. DNA of the CDR3: TGTGCCTGGAGTAGAGGGTCGGAGACCCAGTACTTC. Translated, it gives CAWSRGSETQYF.

The rearrangement joins TRBV11-2 to TRBJ1-2; D not resolved. Germline CDR1 and CDR2: SGHAT and FQNNGV. V dropped 3 bases and J dropped 3 bases, with 20 bases sitting between them. This CDR3 contains 17 residues. The CDR3, as DNA: TGTGCCAGCAGCTTGGATATTGGGGTCATCGTTTACTATGGCTACACCTTC. Its protein product is CASSLDIGVIVYYGYTF. The full variable domain, rest sourced from reference TRBV11-2 and TRBJ1-2, is EAGVAQSPRYKIIEKRQSVAFWCNPISGHATLYWYQQILGQGPKLLIQFQNNGVVDDSQLPKDRFSAERLKGVDSTLKIQPAKLEDSAVYLCASSLDIGVIVYYGYTFGSGTRLTVV.

The chain links TRBV7-3 to TRBJ2-2; D unclear. The CDR3 has 14 residues. Trimming left V 6 bases short and J 2 bases short, with 10 bases between. CDR1 SGHTA and CDR2 FQGTGA come from the germline V gene. CDR3: CASSKQLNTGELFF. In nucleotides, the CDR3 is TGTGCCAGCAGTAAGCAGCTAAACACCGGGGAGCTGTTTTTT. The full variable domain, rest sourced from reference TRBV7-3 and TRBJ2-2, is GAGVSQTPSNKVTEKGKYVELRCDPISGHTALYWYRQSLGQGPEFLIYFQGTGAADDSGLPNDRFFAVRPEGSVSTLKIQRTERGDSAVYLCASSKQLNTGELFFGEGSRLTVL.

This sequence joins TRBV19 and TRBJ1-2; D gene ambiguous. Trimming pared 3 bases from V and 8 bases from J, leaving 7 bases between. The CDR3 consists of 11 residues. Germline V CDR1 and CDR2: LNHDA, SQIVND (reference sequence). The CDR3, as DNA: TGTGCCAGTAGTATTAACCTCGGCTACACCTTC. Residues: CASSINLGYTF.